These T cell receptor beta chains were read from a single sample in a study of control samples from healthy donors and cancer patients. Some clones are missing from TCRdb's copy, which holds only in-frame ones; the method was immunoSEQ multiplex PCR. The data show about 110,000 clones, 90% seen once. The specimen was blood. The receptor source for this set is a human donor in good health. The donor label of this sample is uncertain. Both conserved end residues are part of each CDR3.

TRBV5-1	TRBJ1-1	CASKRGRNTEAFF
TRBV19	TRBJ1-5	CASSSGVRGNQPQHF
TRBV27	TRBJ2-3	CASQTGGSVDTQYF
TRBV11-1	TRBJ1-2	CASSQSRGLGYTF
TRBV11-2	TRBJ1-2	CASSLQGQGAYRYTF
TRBV11-2	TRBJ2-7	CASSQGQEIYEQYF
TRBV7-2	TRBJ2-1	CASSLVAFGNEQFF
TRBV21-1	TRBJ1-1	CASSKVKNRGNPKAFF
TRBV5-1	TRBJ2-5	CASSLLGGEGETQYF
TRBV5-6	TRBJ2-3	CASSSGRATDTQYF
TRBV18	TRBJ1-5	CASSQGGDQPQHF
TRBV27	TRBJ2-2	CASKPGLGESGELFF
TRBV12-5	TRBJ1-1	CASGLVLMDRQNTEAFF
TRBV10-3	TRBJ1-1	CAISDREGKKAFF
TRBV20-1	TRBJ2-5	CSALIQETQYF
TRBV6-5	TRBJ2-1	CASEVEGGTGNEQFF
TRBV6-5	TRBJ1-2	CASMRDANYGYTF
TRBV3-1/TRBV3-2	TRBJ1-4	CASSPFATNEKLFF
TRBV6-5	TRBJ2-7	CATLRTSASYEQYF
TRBV18	TRBJ1-1	CASSRGGNTEAFF
TRBV5-4	TRBJ1-1	CASSFWNTEAFF
TRBV30	TRBJ1-1	CAWGMGGNTEAFF
TRBV19	TRBJ1-2	CASSIVVESTPYTF
TRBV10-3	TRBJ1-1	CAISVDRDTEAFF
TRBV5-1	TRBJ2-7	CASSLRWGHEQYF
TRBV11-2	TRBJ2-7	CASSLSSGSYEQYF
TRBV7-2	TRBJ2-5	CASSLAGGTQETQYF
TRBV9	TRBJ2-1	CASSTEDSLSYNEQFF
TRBV10-3	TRBJ2-1	CAISEYQGSHNEQFF
TRBV6-6	TRBJ1-6	CASTLRQADSPLHF
TRBV19	TRBJ1-4	CASSHGGTAWGEKLFF
TRBV28	TRBJ2-7	CASSLPPEQYF
TRBV7-3	TRBJ2-1	CASSPGHNSYNEQFF
TRBV5-1	TRBJ2-5	CASSYSSTSPETQYF
TRBV19	TRBJ1-5	CASRETGGGNQPQHF
TRBV12-3/TRBV12-4	TRBJ2-7	CASSPDRAYEQYF
TRBV19	TRBJ2-2	CASNSMGGELFF
TRBV5-6	TRBJ1-6	CASSVPTTRVSPLHF
TRBV6-5	TRBJ1-5	CASSYSLQGGQPQHF
TRBV7-8	TRBJ2-3	CASSLFKLSTDTQYF